These T cell receptor beta chains were read from a single sample in a study of shared clonotypes between healthy human individuals. The data were produced by immunoSEQ multiplex PCR, yet TCRdb's version contains in-frame clones alone and is incomplete. The sample has approximately 500,000 clones, roughly 95% seen once; the top ten hold approximately 0.062%. Source material: naive CD4+ T cells sorted from blood. The receptors originated from a young woman in good health. The conserved cysteine and the conserved F or W are not part of the CDR3 here. The D gene is left open where the match is weak.

CDR3: ASSPRTSGIRADTQY; V: TRBV18; J: TRBJ2-3; D: TRBD2
CDR3: ASSEIGTANTGELF; V: TRBV2; J: TRBJ2-2; D: TRBD1
CDR3: ASRRQGVTEAF; V: TRBV2; J: TRBJ1-1; D: TRBD1
CDR3: ASRRRWDSDYEQY; V: TRBV27; J: TRBJ2-7; D: TRBD1
CDR3: ASSREGTYNSPLH; V: TRBV4-1; J: TRBJ1-6; D: .
CDR3: ASSWGERQPQH; V: TRBV28; J: TRBJ1-5; D: .
CDR3: ASSLEGLAGGPYEQY; V: TRBV28; J: TRBJ2-7; D: TRBD2
CDR3: ASSLAAGINTGELF; V: TRBV7-6; J: TRBJ2-2; D: .
CDR3: ASSQESWQGGEKLF; V: TRBV4-1; J: TRBJ1-4; D: TRBD1
CDR3: ASSQDPEWAGVSYEQY; V: TRBV4-1; J: TRBJ2-7; D: .
CDR3: ASSQGGSGGGMTKNIQY; V: TRBV4-1; J: TRBJ2-4; D: .
CDR3: ASSSQGYEQY; V: TRBV7-2; J: TRBJ2-7; D: .
CDR3: SVAFGTGVYEQY; V: TRBV29-1; J: .; D: TRBD1
CDR3: ASSPQRERRKNEQF; V: TRBV7-9; J: TRBJ2-1; D: TRBD2
CDR3: SVTPRTQETQY; V: TRBV29-1; J: TRBJ2-5; D: .
CDR3: ASSPGSGGRANEQY; V: TRBV21-1; J: TRBJ2-7; D: .
CDR3: ASWAQGDYGYT; V: TRBV5-1; J: TRBJ1-2; D: .
CDR3: ASSLLGDSGYT; V: TRBV11-2; J: TRBJ1-2; D: .
CDR3: ASSHPGQGSSYEQY; V: TRBV7-9; J: TRBJ2-7; D: TRBD1
CDR3: ASSLSPGLAGGLSRTDTQY; V: TRBV28; J: TRBJ2-3; D: TRBD2
CDR3: ASSVRFLNTEAF; V: TRBV2; J: TRBJ1-1; D: .
CDR3: ASSLRTPPRQTQY; V: TRBV5-1; J: TRBJ2-5; D: .
CDR3: ASSPPGLSTDTQY; V: TRBV18; J: TRBJ2-3; D: .
CDR3: ASSPGVGGAEGTEAF; V: TRBV18; J: TRBJ1-1; D: TRBD1
CDR3: ASTLDRAVEKLF; V: TRBV28; J: TRBJ1-4; D: TRBD1
CDR3: ASSLGLAVNTGELF; V: TRBV27; J: TRBJ2-2; D: TRBD2
CDR3: ASSPWEGADTQY; V: TRBV25-1; J: TRBJ2-3; D: .
CDR3: ASIPGTLTDTQY; V: TRBV28; J: TRBJ2-3; D: .
CDR3: AISEFDQPQH; V: TRBV10-3; J: TRBJ1-5; D: .
CDR3: ASSTSRGSTYEQY; V: TRBV5-8; J: TRBJ2-7; D: TRBD2
CDR3: ASSQSASGLPGEQY; V: TRBV23-1; J: TRBJ2-7; D: .
CDR3: ASSGSGNTGELF; V: TRBV11-2; J: TRBJ2-2; D: .
CDR3: SAGGGAGEKLF; V: TRBV29-1; J: TRBJ1-4; D: TRBD1
CDR3: ASSQVRQRRTQY; V: TRBV4-2; J: TRBJ2-3; D: .
CDR3: ASSIRDLMGEQY; V: TRBV5-6; J: TRBJ2-5; D: .
CDR3: AISESGLAGRETQY; V: TRBV10-3; J: TRBJ2-5; D: TRBD2